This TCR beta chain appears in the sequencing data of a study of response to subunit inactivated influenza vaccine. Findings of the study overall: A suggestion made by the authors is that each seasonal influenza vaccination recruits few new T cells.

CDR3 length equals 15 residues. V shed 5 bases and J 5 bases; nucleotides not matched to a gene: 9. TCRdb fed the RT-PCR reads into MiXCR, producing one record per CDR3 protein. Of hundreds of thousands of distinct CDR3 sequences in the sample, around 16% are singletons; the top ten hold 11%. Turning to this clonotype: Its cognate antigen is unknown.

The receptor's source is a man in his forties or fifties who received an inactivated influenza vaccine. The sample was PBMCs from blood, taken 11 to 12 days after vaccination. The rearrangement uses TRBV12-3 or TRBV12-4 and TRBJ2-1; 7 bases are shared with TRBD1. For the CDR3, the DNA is TGTGCCAGCAGTGCTTGGACAGGACAACACAATGAGCAGTTCTTC. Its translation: CASSAWTGQHNEQFF.